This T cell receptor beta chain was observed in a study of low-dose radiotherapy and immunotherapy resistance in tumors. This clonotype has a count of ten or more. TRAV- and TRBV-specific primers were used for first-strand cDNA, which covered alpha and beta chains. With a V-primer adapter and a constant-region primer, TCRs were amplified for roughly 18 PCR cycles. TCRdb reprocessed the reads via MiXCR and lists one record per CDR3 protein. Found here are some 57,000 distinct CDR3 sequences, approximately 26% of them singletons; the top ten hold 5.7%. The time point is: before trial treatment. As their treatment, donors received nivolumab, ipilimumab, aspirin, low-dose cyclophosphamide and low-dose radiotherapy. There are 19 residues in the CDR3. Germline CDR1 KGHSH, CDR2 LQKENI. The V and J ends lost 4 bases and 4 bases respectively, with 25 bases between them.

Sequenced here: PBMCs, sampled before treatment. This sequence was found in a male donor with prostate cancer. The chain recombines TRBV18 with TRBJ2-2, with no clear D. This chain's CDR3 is CASSRKLDSTSYGTGELFF. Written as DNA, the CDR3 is TGTGCCAGCTCACGGAAACTCGACTCAACGAGTTATGGCACCGGGGAGCTGTTTTTT.